The 20 T cell receptor beta chains below were found in one sample sequenced in a study of cytomegalovirus exposure and HLA in healthy donors. PCR was performed using 60 Vbeta and 13 Jbeta primers. The protocol was immunoSEQ multiplex PCR, while the TCRdb copy is restricted to in-frame clones and leaves out a portion. The sample lists about 120,000 clones, 15% occurring once. Sequenced input: PBMCs. The receptors originated from a woman under 30 in good health and CMV-seronegative.

V is TRBV4-1 and J is TRBJ2-1; 8 bases line up with TRBD2. V lost 5 bases, J lost 6 bases, and 6 bases stayed unmatched. This CDR3 comprises 14 residues. Germline CDR1 is MGHRA and CDR2 is YSYEKL. The CDR3 DNA reads TGCGCCAGCAGCGGAGCGGGGGCCCTCAATGAGCAGTTCTTC. It codes for CASSGAGALNEQFF.

The V gene is TRBV10-3, the J gene TRBJ1-3, with TRBD1 matching over 7 bases. Germline V lookup: CDR1 ENHRY, CDR2 SYGVKD. This CDR3 region has 14 residues. The V and J ends lost 6 bases and 0 bases, in that order; junction bases with no gene match: 2. This chain's CDR3 is CAIRRTGSGNTIYF. The DNA for the CDR3 is TGTGCCATCAGGCGGACAGGCTCTGGAAACACCATATATTTT.

The rearrangement links TRBV28 to TRBJ2-7; tentatively, D is TRBD1 (5 bases). V gave up 3 bases and J gave up 2 bases, with 11 bases separating them. This CDR3 comprises 14 residues. Germline CDR1 is MDHEN and CDR2 is SYDVKM. The DNA of the CDR3 is TGTGCCAGCAGTTTTCTCCAGGGAACCTACGAGCAGTACTTC. Its translation is CASSFLQGTYEQYF.

Written as DNA, the CDR3 is TGTGCCAGCAGCGTAGGGACAGGGGGCGACACTGAAGCTTTCTTT. Protein product: CASSVGTGGDTEAFF. The V and J genes are TRBV9 and TRBJ1-1; 11 nucleotides match TRBD1. CDR3 length equals 15 residues. Germline assignment: CDR1 SGDLS and CDR2 YYNGEE. With 0 bases clipped from V and 3 bases from J, the junction kept 1 base outside the gene matches.

This clone has only a few counts. This chain joins TRBV5-6 and TRBJ2-5; 11 bases line up with TRBD1. CDR1 is SGHDT and CDR2 is YYEEEE in the germline V gene. The trim removed 4 bases at V and 2 bases at J, leaving 4 bases unmatched. The CDR3 length is 15 residues. The chain's CDR3 is CASSTDRGRQETQYF. In DNA form, the CDR3 reads TGTGCCAGCAGCACGGACAGGGGGCGACAAGAGACCCAGTACTTC.

The chain couples TRBV28 to TRBJ2-7; 12 bases line up with TRBD2. This CDR3 comprises 18 residues. Germline trimming cut 6 bases from V and 3 bases from J; bases unmatched to any gene: 15. The germline CDR1 and CDR2 sequences are MDHEN and SYDVKM. As DNA, the CDR3 is TGTGCCAGCAGCTATGGAAGACTAGCGGGAGAAAGGGGCTACGAGCAGTACTTC. Its translation is CASSYGRLAGERGYEQYF.

CDR3 in DNA: TGCGCCACCACCTACGAGCAGTACTTC. Encoded protein: CATTYEQYF. The chain joins TRBV10-1 to TRBJ2-7; D not resolved. Germline lookup yields CDR1 WNHNN and CDR2 SYGVQD (reference sequence). V was pared by 10 bases and J by 2 bases, with 3 bases between. The CDR3 has 9 residues.

This clone was found a few times. The chain uses TRBV28 and TRBJ2-7; the D gene is possibly TRBD1 (7 bases). Germline values: CDR1 MDHEN, CDR2 SYDVKM. The V gene lost 8 bases and the J gene lost 1 base, with 15 bases spanning the gap. The CDR3 totals 14 residues. CDR3 nucleotides: TGTGCCAGCGGGGGGACAGTTTTTTCCTACGAGCAGTACTTC. Its protein product is CASGGTVFSYEQYF.

This clone was counted between two and nine times. CDR3 sequence reads: CASSSRGGNQPQHF. CDR3 nucleotides: TGTGCCAGCAGTAGCAGGGGCGGCAATCAGCCCCAGCATTTT. The rearrangement uses TRBV28 and TRBJ1-5, with D tentatively TRBD1 (6 bases). The CDR3 runs 14 residues. From germline, CDR1 is MDHEN and CDR2 SYDVKM. V was clipped by 5 bases and J by 2 bases, with 10 bases between them.

This clone has a handful of counts. This sequence joins TRBV6-1 and TRBJ1-2; D call uncertain. V was shortened by 6 bases and J by 4 bases, with 15 bases between the two germline ends. CDR1 and CDR2 from the germline V gene are MNHNS and SASEGT. The CDR3 is 14 residues long. CDR3 sequence reads: CASSPTYSIYGYTF. CDR3 coding DNA: TGTGCCAGCAGCCCCACCTATTCGATCTATGGCTACACCTTC.

This clone was counted only a few times. The chain joins TRBV5-4 to TRBJ2-1; D may be TRBD2 (5 bases). Per the germline V gene, CDR1 is SGHNT and CDR2 is YYREEE (reference sequence). Trimming removed 1 base from V and 3 bases from J, with 11 bases in between. CDR3 length: 15 residues. The CDR3 region has the DNA TGTGCCAGCAGCTTGCCGGGAACAAGCTACAATGAGCAGTTCTTC. Translation: CASSLPGTSYNEQFF.

DNA for the CDR3: TGTGCCAGCACGGCTTTCGGGACTAGCGCCCCTGGGGAGCAGTTCTTC. Translation: CASTAFGTSAPGEQFF. The V and J genes are TRBV14 and TRBJ2-1; 10 bases are a match to TRBD2. After removal of 7 bases from V and 10 bases from J, the junction contained 16 bases not matched to a gene. The CDR3 sequence is 16 residues long. CDR1 is SGHDN, CDR2 FVKESK, per germline.

Of note for this clone: Other DNA sequences within the sample encode an identical CDR3. This chain uses TRBV7-2 with TRBJ2-7, with 9 bases that match TRBD1. The V segment lost 1 base and the J segment 2 bases; nucleotides outside the gene matches: 0. CDR3 length: 14 residues. CDR1 SGHTA and CDR2 FQGNSA come from the germline V gene. The CDR3 here is CASSLGQGAYEQYF. CDR3 DNA sequence: TGTGCCAGCAGCTTAGGACAGGGGGCCTACGAGCAGTACTTC.

The chain couples TRBV19 to TRBJ2-7, with 8 nucleotides matching TRBD2. The length of the CDR3 is 14 residues. The trim removed 6 bases at V and 0 bases at J, leaving 4 bases unmatched. The V gene's germline CDR1 is LNHDA and CDR2 SQIVND (reference sequence). In DNA form, the CDR3 reads TGTGCCAGTAGCGCAGCGGGGGCCTCCTACGAGCAGTACTTC. As protein: CASSAAGASYEQYF.

This clone came up a few times. V usage is TRBV6-1 and J usage is TRBJ2-3; TRBD2 matches 9 bases. Germline CDR1 and CDR2: MNHNS and SASEGT. CDR3 size: 16 residues. With V trimmed by 1 base and J by 1 base, 3 bases remained unmatched. CDR3 nucleotide sequence: TGTGCCAGCAGTGAAGGGGCTAGCGGGGGCACAGATACGCAGTATTTT. Protein: CASSEGASGGTDTQYF.

The chain has TRBV30 and TRBJ1-2, with D maybe TRBD1 (6 bases). The germline V gene encodes CDR1 GTSNPN and CDR2 SVGIG (reference sequence). The CDR3 length is 13 residues. Between the trimmed V and J ends, which lost 5 bases and 7 bases, there was a span of 17 bases. The chain's CDR3 is CAWPGEGGFGYTF. As DNA, the CDR3 is TGTGCCTGGCCAGGGGAAGGTGGTTTTGGCTACACCTTC.

V gene TRBV30 combines with J gene TRBJ1-2; TRBD1 might be the D (6 bases). The CDR3 is 11 residues long. With 2 bases removed from V and 8 bases from J, the gap between germline ends came to 9 bases. CDR1 is GTSNPN and CDR2 is SVGIG in the germline V gene (reference sequence). CDR3 DNA: TGTGCCTGGAGTTCAGGGGTCGGCTACACCTTC. This encodes CAWSSGVGYTF.

This clone was found once. This sequence joins TRBV7-3 and TRBJ1-2; perhaps TRBD1 as D (5 bases). Germline V lookup: CDR1 SGHTA, CDR2 FQGTGA. There are 14 residues in the CDR3. V was clipped by 5 bases and J by 1 base, with 11 bases between them. The CDR3 spells CASSPGGFNYGYTF. The DNA for the CDR3 is TGTGCCAGCAGCCCCGGGGGATTTAACTATGGCTACACCTTC.

The V call is TRBV28, the J call TRBJ1-4; 7 nucleotides line up with TRBD1. The ends lost 8 bases at V and 7 bases at J; junction bases unmatched: 7. CDR3 length equals 13 residues. Germline V lookup: CDR1 MDHEN, CDR2 SYDVKM. The CDR3 loop is CASCRDRGEKLFF. Here the CDR3 DNA reads TGTGCCAGCTGCCGGGACAGAGGTGAAAAACTGTTTTTT.

Details on this clone: Other DNA sequences in this specimen translate into the identical CDR3. V is TRBV7-8 and J is TRBJ2-7, with 8 nucleotides matching TRBD1. The CDR3 is made up of 14 amino acids. V lost 5 bases to trimming and J lost 3 bases; unmatched junction nucleotides: 6. Germline assignment: CDR1 SGHVS and CDR2 FQNEAQ. The CDR3 bases are TGTGCCAGCAGCGGCCGGACAGGGAACTACGAGCAGTACTTC. Its translation is CASSGRTGNYEQYF.